This record looks at one TCR beta chain sequence and its context. The data were obtained in a study of blood T cell repertoires in COVID-19. Study summary: Samples representing acute and convalescent COVID-19 were sourced from the United States, Italy and Spain. PBMCs, B-cell-depleted T cells, or T cells were the source of the cDNA or gDNA that made up the material.

Trimming cost V 4 bases and J 0 bases, with 29 bases left between them. The CDR3 covers 21 residues. The germline V gene has CDR1 MNHEY and CDR2 SVGEGT. How the authors handled the data: Amplified reference gene primers provided the basis for estimating nucleated cell counts. Profiled with immunoSEQ multiplex PCR; TCRdb holds only in-frame clones, not every one. V, J and clone size are taken as reported in that table, and D and trimming were inferred from the DNA itself. The sample consists of about 400,000 clones, about nine tenths of them appearing once. This sequence joins TRBV6-2 or TRBV6-3 and TRBJ2-3, with TRBD1 as a possible D gene (8 bases). The sequence came from a woman between 25 and 40 years old with active or convalescent COVID-19. Sequences were obtained from peripheral blood. The CDR3 loop is CASSFGLNRGGTAISTDTQYF. CDR3 coding DNA: TGTGCCAGCAGTTTCGGTCTGAACAGGGGGGGAACAGCCATAAGCACAGATACGCAGTATTTT.